The 19 T cell receptor beta chains presented below share a single source sample, sequenced in a study of graft-versus-host responses after intestinal transplantation. Data came from immunoSEQ multiplex PCR; TCRdb stores just in-frame clones and leaves some out. This sample yields more than 95,000 clones, of which less than 90% are seen a single time; 0.7% to 0.9% belongs to the top ten. Their cognate antigens are unknown. The material was unstimulated CD4+ T cells sorted from spleen or lymph node cells, obtained before intestinal transplant. The source is a human donor who received an intestinal transplant.

The J gene is TRBJ2-3, the V gene TRBV19; TRBD1 matches at 8 bases. The CDR3 is 14 residues long. The V gene's germline CDR1 is LNHDA and CDR2 SQIVND (reference sequence). V shed 3 bases and J 4 bases; nucleotides not matched to a gene: 3. This CDR3 is CASSIIQGADTQYF. The CDR3 region has the DNA TGTGCCAGTAGTATTATACAGGGGGCAGATACGCAGTATTTT. The full variable domain, with the rest looked up from reference TRBV19 and TRBJ2-3, is DGGITQSPKYLFRKEGQNVTLSCEQNLNHDAMYWYRQDPGQGLRLIYYSQIVNDFQKGDIAEGYSVSREKKESFPLTVTSAQKNPTAFYLCASSIIQGADTQYFGPGTRLTVL.

This clone appeared once. CDR3 protein: CASRMRPTPAPMSPLHF. CDR3 DNA sequence: TGTGCCAGCAGGATGCGGCCTACCCCCGCTCCGATGTCACCCCTCCACTTT. The chain uses TRBV27 and TRBJ1-6; D remains ambiguous. The CDR3 covers 17 residues. V lost 6 bases to trimming and J lost 10 bases, with 25 bases between them. Germline V gives CDR1 MNHEY, CDR2 SMNVEV (reference sequence).

The chain recombines TRBV28 with TRBJ1-2, with D perhaps TRBD1 (5 bases). The CDR3 sequence is 13 residues long. Trimming stripped 6 bases from V and 6 bases from J, with 14 bases between. Germline CDR1 MDHEN, CDR2 SYDVKM. The CDR3 sequence: CASSSDLGHGYTF. CDR3 in DNA: TGTGCCAGCAGCTCCGATTTGGGGCATGGCTACACCTTC.

This clone has just a few counts. This sequence joins TRBV5-1 and TRBJ1-2; D may be TRBD1 (5 bases). In germline, CDR1 is SGHRS, CDR2 YFSETQ. There are 16 residues in the CDR3. V was trimmed by 0 bases and J by 3 bases, leaving 15 bases between them. Written as DNA, the CDR3 is TGCGCCAGCAGCTTGGGTTGGGCAGGGCTAGACTATGGCTACACCTTC. Amino acids: CASSLGWAGLDYGYTF. The entire variable domain, with the rest obtained from reference TRBV5-1 and TRBJ1-2, is as follows: KAGVTQTPRYLIKTRGQQVTLSCSPISGHRSVSWYQQTPGQGLQFLFEYFSETQRNKGNFPGRFSGRQFSNSRSEMNVSTLELGDSALYLCASSLGWAGLDYGYTFGSGTRLTVV.

This clone came up once. The chain has TRBV5-4 and TRBJ2-1; 10 positions agree with TRBD2. In germline, CDR1 is SGHNT, CDR2 YYREEE (reference sequence). The V and J ends lost 4 bases and 4 bases, in that order; junction bases with no gene match: 14. CDR3 length equals 18 residues. CDR3 sequence reads: CASSGHSSGSRGYNEQFF. The CDR3, as DNA: TGTGCCAGCAGCGGACACTCTAGCGGGAGTAGGGGGTACAATGAGCAGTTCTTC.

This sequence joins TRBV4-2 and TRBJ2-2, with a weak D call TRBD2 (5 bases). The germline V gene has CDR1 LGHNA and CDR2 YNFKEQ. The CDR3 loop spans 14 amino acids. Trimming stripped 5 bases from V and 5 bases from J, with 12 bases between. CDR3 amino acids: CASSLRVETGELFF. The CDR3 DNA reads as TGTGCCAGCAGCTTGAGGGTGGAGACCGGGGAGCTGTTTTTT.

This clone was picked up one time. The chain couples TRBV12-1 to TRBJ1-5. TRBV12-1 is tagged as a pseudogene. This CDR3 has 14 residues. The CDR3 loop is CARPDRGFNQPQHF. The CDR3 region has the DNA TGTGCCAGACCAGACCGGGGATTTAATCAGCCCCAGCATTTT.

The chain is built from TRBV4-2 and TRBJ1-1; D unresolved. Germline V gene sequence: CDR1 LGHNA, CDR2 YNFKEQ. The V end was cut by 4 bases, the J end by 4 bases, with 13 bases between. The CDR3 extends over 14 amino acids. The CDR3: CASSPTPQTTEAFF. As DNA, the CDR3 is TGTGCCAGCAGCCCCACTCCCCAGACCACTGAAGCTTTCTTT.

V is TRBV7-3 and J is TRBJ2-5; 14 nucleotides align to TRBD2. Germline assignment: CDR1 SGHTA and CDR2 FQGTGA. The CDR3 covers 17 residues. After removal of 5 bases from V and 5 bases from J, the junction contained 10 bases not matched to a gene. Here the CDR3 reads CASSLGLAGGQRETQYF. The DNA of the CDR3 is TGTGCCAGCAGCCTCGGACTAGCGGGGGGACAACGGGAGACCCAGTACTTC.

The chain carries TRBV30 and TRBJ2-3, with D hard to call. Germline CDR1 and CDR2: GTSNPN and SVGIG (reference sequence). The CDR3 has 14 residues. The V end was cut by 3 bases, the J end by 8 bases, with 18 bases between. The CDR3 sequence: CAWSGGSVKSTQYF. DNA of the CDR3: TGTGCCTGGAGCGGTGGCTCGGTGAAGTCTACGCAGTATTTT. Full variable domain (rest looked up from reference TRBV30 and TRBJ2-3): SQTIHQWPATLVQPVGSPLSLECTVEGTSNPNLYWYRQAAGRGLQLLFYSVGIGQISSEVPQNLSASRPQDRQFILSSKKLLLSDSGFYLCAWSGGSVKSTQYFGPGTRLTVL.

This clone was seen a handful of times. This chain joins TRBV5-5 and TRBJ2-3, with D possibly matching TRBD2 (6 bases). There are 14 residues in the CDR3. Germline CDR1 is SGHKS and CDR2 is YYEKEE (reference sequence). Between the trimmed V and J ends, which lost 1 base and 3 bases, there was a span of 9 bases. This chain's CDR3 is CASSLLAGTDTQYF. The CDR3, as DNA: TGTGCCAGCAGCTTGTTGGCGGGAACAGATACGCAGTATTTT.

The J gene is TRBJ1-1, the V gene TRBV5-1; D perhaps matches TRBD1 (6 bases). V lost 3 bases and J lost 10, with 16 bases in between. Germline V CDR1 and CDR2: SGHRS, YFSETQ. This CDR3 contains 13 residues. The CDR3, as DNA: TGCGCCAGCAGCTGGGACATCCAAAGTCCAGCTTTCTTT. This translates into CASSWDIQSPAFF.

This clone appeared once. The V call is TRBV7-3, the J call TRBJ2-1; 7 bases align to TRBD2. Germline CDR1 reads SGHTA; CDR2 reads FQGTGA. This CDR3 contains 15 residues. J gave up 6 bases and V 5 bases, and 10 bases lay outside the gene matches. CDR3 amino acids: CASSTLGGRSNEQFF. DNA of the CDR3: TGTGCCAGCAGCACTCTTGGCGGGAGAAGCAATGAGCAGTTCTTC.

The chain is built from TRBV2 and TRBJ2-1; maybe TRBD1 (5 bases). Germline assignment: CDR1 SNHLY and CDR2 FYNNEI. The CDR3 consists of 13 residues. Between the trimmed V and J ends, which lost 7 bases and 2 bases, there was a span of 9 bases. The CDR3: CASTNRPYNEQFF. The DNA of the CDR3 is TGTGCCAGCACTAACAGGCCCTACAATGAGCAGTTCTTC.

The chain employs TRBV27 and TRBJ1-2; TRBD1 matches at 8 bases. Germline V CDR1 and CDR2: MNHEY, SMNVEV (reference sequence). The junction had 4 bases not matched to a gene; V was cut back by 5 bases and J by 5 bases. This CDR3 contains 13 residues. This CDR3 reads CASSLGQGYGYTF. The CDR3, as DNA: TGTGCCAGCAGTCTCGGACAGGGATATGGCTACACCTTC.

The rearrangement uses TRBV6-1 and TRBJ2-3; 11 bases match TRBD2. The germline V gene has CDR1 MNHNS and CDR2 SASEGT. J lost 1 base, V lost 6 bases, and 0 bases had no gene match. The CDR3 covers 14 residues. The chain's CDR3 is CASRTSGGTDTQYF. CDR3 nucleotide sequence: TGTGCCAGCAGGACTAGCGGGGGCACAGATACGCAGTATTTT.

The gene calls are TRBV7-9 and TRBJ1-4; D is unresolved. V was shortened by 1 base and J by 5 bases, with 8 bases between the two germline ends. From germline, CDR1 is SEHNR and CDR2 FQNEAQ (reference sequence). The CDR3 extends over 14 amino acids. The CDR3 protein is CASSLGQLNEKLFF. The CDR3 DNA follows: TGTGCCAGCAGCTTAGGGCAGCTCAATGAAAAACTGTTTTTT.

CDR3 nucleotides: TGTGCCAGCAGCCCTCAACAGGGTCAGCCCCAGCATTTT. It encodes CASSPQQGQPQHF. This chain joins TRBV7-9 and TRBJ1-5; possible D gene TRBD1, 6 bases. V gave up 5 bases and J gave up 6 bases, with 11 bases separating them. Germline V gene data show CDR1 as SEHNR and CDR2 as FQNEAQ (reference sequence). The CDR3 runs to 13 residues.

V and J are TRBV19 and TRBJ1-2; D is uncertain. V lost 7 bases to trimming and J lost 4 bases, with 10 bases between them. CDR1 is LNHDA and CDR2 is SQIVND in the germline V gene (reference sequence). The CDR3 runs to 12 residues. The CDR3 DNA is TGTGCCAGTACCGAGGGTGGCTATGGCTACACCTTC. This gives the protein CASTEGGYGYTF.